This section outlines one TCR beta chain sequence together with its context. This record belongs to a study of blood T cell repertoires in COVID-19. Study-wide background: Sites across the United States, Italy and Spain contributed samples from acute and convalescent COVID-19. PBMCs, B-cell-depleted T cells, or T cells provided the cDNA or gDNA that made up the material.

Per the authors' pipeline: The authors estimated nucleated cell counts from reference gene primer amplification. Sequenced by immunoSEQ multiplex PCR; TCRdb stores in-frame clones only, minus some. D and trimming were read from the DNA, whereas the V and J calls and clone size are those reported in that table. Counted here are some 200,000 clones, approximately 90% occurring once; the ten biggest clones make up approximately 12%. The V end lost 2 bases, the J end lost 6 bases, and 11 bases lay between the germline ends. The CDR3 extends over 14 amino acids. The germline gives CDR1 SNHLY, CDR2 FYNNEI.

Specimen: peripheral blood. The receptor's source is a woman aged 18-29 years who had recovered from COVID-19. The rearrangement joins TRBV2 to TRBJ2-4; D remains unclear. DNA of the CDR3: TGTGCCAGCAGTGAATTGGTGGGCATAAACATTCAGTACTTC. It is translated as CASSELVGINIQYF.